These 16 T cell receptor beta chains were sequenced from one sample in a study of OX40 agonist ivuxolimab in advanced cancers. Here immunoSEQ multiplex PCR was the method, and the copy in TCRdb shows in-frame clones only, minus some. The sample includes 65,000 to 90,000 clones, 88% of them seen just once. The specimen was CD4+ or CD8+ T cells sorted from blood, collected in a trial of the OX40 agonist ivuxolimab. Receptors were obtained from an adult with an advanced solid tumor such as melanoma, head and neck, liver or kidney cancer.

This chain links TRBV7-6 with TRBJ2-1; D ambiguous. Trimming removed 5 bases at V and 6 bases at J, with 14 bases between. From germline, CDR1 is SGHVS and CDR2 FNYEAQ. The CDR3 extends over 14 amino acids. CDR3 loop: CASSRKMGSNEQFF. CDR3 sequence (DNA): TGTGCCAGCAGCCGTAAAATGGGTTCCAATGAGCAGTTCTTC.

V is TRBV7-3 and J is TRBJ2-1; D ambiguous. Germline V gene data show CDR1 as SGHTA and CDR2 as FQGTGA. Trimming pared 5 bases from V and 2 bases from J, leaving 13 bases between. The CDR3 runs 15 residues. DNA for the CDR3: TGTGCCAGCAGCCCCTCGGGCCATACCTACAATGAGCAGTTCTTC. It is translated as CASSPSGHTYNEQFF. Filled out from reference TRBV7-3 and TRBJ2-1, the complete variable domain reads GAGVSQTPSNKVTEKGKYVELRCDPISGHTALYWYRQSLGQGPEFLIYFQGTGAADDSGLPNDRFFAVRPEGSVSTLKIQRTERGDSAVYLCASSPSGHTYNEQFFGPGTRLTVL.

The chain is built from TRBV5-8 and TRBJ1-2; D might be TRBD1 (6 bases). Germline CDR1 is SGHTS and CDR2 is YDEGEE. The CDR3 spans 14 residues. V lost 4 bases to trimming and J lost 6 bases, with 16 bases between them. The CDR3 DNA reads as TGTGCCAGCAGCCCCCGGCAGGGGCGCGATGGCTACACCTTC. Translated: CASSPRQGRDGYTF. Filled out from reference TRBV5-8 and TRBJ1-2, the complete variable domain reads EAGVTQSPTHLIKTRGQQATLRCSPISGHTSVYWYQQALGLGLQFLLWYDEGEERNRGNFPPRFSGRQFPNYSSELNVNALELEDSALYLCASSPRQGRDGYTFGSGTRLTVV.

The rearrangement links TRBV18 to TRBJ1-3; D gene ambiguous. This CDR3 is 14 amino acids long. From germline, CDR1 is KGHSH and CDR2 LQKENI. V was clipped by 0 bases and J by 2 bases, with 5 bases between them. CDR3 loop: CASSPPSTGNTIYF. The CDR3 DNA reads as TGTGCCAGCTCACCACCTTCGACTGGAAACACCATATATTTT.

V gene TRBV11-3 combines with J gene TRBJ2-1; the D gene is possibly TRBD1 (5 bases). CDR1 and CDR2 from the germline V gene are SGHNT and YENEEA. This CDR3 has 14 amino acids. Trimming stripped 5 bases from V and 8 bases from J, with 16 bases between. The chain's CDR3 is CASSPQGGVDEQFF. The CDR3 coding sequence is TGTGCCAGCAGCCCCCAGGGTGGAGTCGATGAGCAGTTCTTC.

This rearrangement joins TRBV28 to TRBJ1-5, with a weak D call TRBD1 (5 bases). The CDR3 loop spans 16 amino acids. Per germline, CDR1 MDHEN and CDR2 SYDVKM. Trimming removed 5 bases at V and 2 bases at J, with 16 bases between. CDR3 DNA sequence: TGTGCCAGCAGTCCCCATGCAGGGATGGGCAATCAGCCCCAGCATTTT. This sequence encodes CASSPHAGMGNQPQHF.

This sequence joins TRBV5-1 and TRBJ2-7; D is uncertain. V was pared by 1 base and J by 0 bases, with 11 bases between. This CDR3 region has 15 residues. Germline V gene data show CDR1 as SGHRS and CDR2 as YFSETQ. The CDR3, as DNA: TGCGCCAGCAGCTTGTATGCCCGTAGCTCCTACGAGCAGTACTTC. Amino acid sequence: CASSLYARSSYEQYF.

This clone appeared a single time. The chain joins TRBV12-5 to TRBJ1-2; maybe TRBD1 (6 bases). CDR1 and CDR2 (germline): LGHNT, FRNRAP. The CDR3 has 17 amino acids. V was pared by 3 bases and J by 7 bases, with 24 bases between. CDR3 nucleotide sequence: TGTGCTAGTGGTTTTACCACAGGGAGGGTTAAAGGGAGTGGCTACACCTTC. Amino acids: CASGFTTGRVKGSGYTF.

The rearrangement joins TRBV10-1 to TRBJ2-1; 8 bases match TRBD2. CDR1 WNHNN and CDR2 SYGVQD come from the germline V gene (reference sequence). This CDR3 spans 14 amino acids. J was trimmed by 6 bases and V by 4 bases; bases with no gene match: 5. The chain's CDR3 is CASSAGLAVNEQFF. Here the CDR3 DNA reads TGCGCCAGCAGTGCCGGACTAGCCGTCAATGAGCAGTTCTTC.

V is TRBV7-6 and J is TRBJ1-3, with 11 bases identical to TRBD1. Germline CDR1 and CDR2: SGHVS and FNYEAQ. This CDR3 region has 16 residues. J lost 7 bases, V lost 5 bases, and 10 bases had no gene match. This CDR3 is CASSLGRTGGLNTIYF. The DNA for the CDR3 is TGTGCCAGCAGCCTGGGGAGGACAGGGGGCCTGAACACCATATATTTT.

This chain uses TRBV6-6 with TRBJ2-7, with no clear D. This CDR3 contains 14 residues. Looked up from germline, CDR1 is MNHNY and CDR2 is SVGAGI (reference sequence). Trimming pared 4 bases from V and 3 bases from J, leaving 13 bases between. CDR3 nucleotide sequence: TGTGCCAGCAGTTTAGGTCAGGAAAGCTACGAGCAGTACTTC. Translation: CASSLGQESYEQYF.

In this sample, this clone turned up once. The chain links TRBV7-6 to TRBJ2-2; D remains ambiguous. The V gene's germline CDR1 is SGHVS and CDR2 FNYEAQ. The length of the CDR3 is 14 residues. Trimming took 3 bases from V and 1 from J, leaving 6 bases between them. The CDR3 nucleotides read TGTGCCAGCAGCTTTCAGGAGAACACCGGGGAGCTGTTTTTT. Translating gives CASSFQENTGELFF.

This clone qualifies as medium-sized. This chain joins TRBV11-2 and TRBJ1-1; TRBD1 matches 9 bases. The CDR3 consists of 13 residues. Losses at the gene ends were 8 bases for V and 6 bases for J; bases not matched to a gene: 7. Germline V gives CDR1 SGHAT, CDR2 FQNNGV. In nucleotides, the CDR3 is TGTGCCAGCTTACTGACAGGGGGGGCTGAAGCTTTCTTT. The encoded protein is CASLLTGGAEAFF.

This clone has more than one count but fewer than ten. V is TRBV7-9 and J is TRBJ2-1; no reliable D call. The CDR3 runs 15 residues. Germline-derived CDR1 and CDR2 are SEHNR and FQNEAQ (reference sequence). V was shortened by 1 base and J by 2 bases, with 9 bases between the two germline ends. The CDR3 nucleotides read TGTGCCAGCAGCTTAGGGACCGCTCCCTACAATGAGCAGTTCTTC. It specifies CASSLGTAPYNEQFF.

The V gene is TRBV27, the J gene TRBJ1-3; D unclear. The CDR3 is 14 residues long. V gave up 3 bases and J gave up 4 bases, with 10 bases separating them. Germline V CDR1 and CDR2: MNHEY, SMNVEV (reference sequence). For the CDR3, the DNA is TGTGCCAGCAGTTTGGCGGGTCCCGGAAACACCATATATTTT. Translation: CASSLAGPGNTIYF.

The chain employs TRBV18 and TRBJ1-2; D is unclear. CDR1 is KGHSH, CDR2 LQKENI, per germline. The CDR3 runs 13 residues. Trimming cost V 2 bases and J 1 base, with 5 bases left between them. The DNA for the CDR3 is TGTGCCAGCTCACCAGGTTTTAACTATGGCTACACCTTC. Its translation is CASSPGFNYGYTF.